Each of the 16 T cell receptor beta chains below was sequenced from the same sample in a study of response to subunit inactivated influenza vaccine. A single record per CDR3 protein comes from TCRdb applying MiXCR to the RT-PCR reads. The sample includes around 490,000 distinct CDR3 sequences, 7.5% to 8.5% of them seen just once. This material consisted of PBMCs from blood, taken 23 to 25 months after vaccination. The source of these receptors is a man between 50 and 70 years old who received an inactivated influenza vaccine.

The genes are TRBV4-3 and TRBJ2-1; D gene unclear. Germline V gene sequence: CDR1 LGHNA, CDR2 YSLEER. The CDR3 loop spans 13 amino acids. Trimming left V 1 base short and J 2 bases short, with 3 bases between. In DNA form, the CDR3 reads TGCGCCAGCAGCCAAGCCGCCTACAATGAGCAGTTCTTC. It specifies CASSQAAYNEQFF.

Ten or more counts support this clonotype. The gene calls are TRBV7-2 and TRBJ2-3; D is perhaps TRBD2 (5 bases). Germline lookup yields CDR1 SGHTA and CDR2 FQGNSA. The length of the CDR3 is 14 residues. V gave up 5 bases and J gave up 1 base, with 10 bases separating them. The chain's CDR3 is CASSQTRGTDTQYF. CDR3 bases: TGTGCCAGCAGCCAAACTAGAGGCACAGATACGCAGTATTTT. Variable domain in full (rest from reference TRBV7-2 and TRBJ2-3): GAGVSQSPSNKVTEKGKDVELRCDPISGHTALYWYRQSLGQGLEFLIYFQGNSAPDKSGLPSDRFSAERTGGSVSTLTIQRTQQEDSAVYLCASSQTRGTDTQYFGPGTRLTVL.

This clonotype was seen only a few times. This CDR3 is CASSLEQGTDGYTF. CDR3 in DNA: TGTGCCAGCAGTTTAGAACAAGGGACAGACGGCTACACCTTC. The chain links TRBV12-3 or TRBV12-4 to TRBJ1-2; 7 bases map to TRBD1. The CDR3 totals 14 residues. With V trimmed by 1 base and J by 8 bases, 7 bases remained unmatched.

This clonotype appeared a few times. The chain's CDR3 is CASTTDNTDTQYF. The CDR3 DNA reads TGCGCCAGCACAACTGACAACACAGATACGCAGTATTTT. This chain uses TRBV5-1 with TRBJ2-3; no definite D call. The V end was cut by 6 bases, the J end by 2 bases, with 10 bases between. The CDR3 spans 13 residues. Germline V gene data show CDR1 as SGHRS and CDR2 as YFSETQ.

A note on this clonotype: One end of the junction fails to match germline, which may point to a read error. The J gene is TRBJ2-1, the V gene TRBV3-1, with 11 bases matching TRBD2. Germline V gives CDR1 LGHDT, CDR2 YNNKEL (reference sequence). CDR3 length: 15 amino acids. The CDR3 bases are TGTGCCAGCAGCCCGGGACTAGCGGCCTACAAAGAGCAGTTCTTC. This encodes CASSPGLAAYKEQFF.

In this sample, this clonotype turned up many times. The chain has TRBV5-6 and TRBJ1-5; D not resolved. Germline V lookup: CDR1 SGHDT, CDR2 YYEEEE. Trimming pared 0 bases from V and 2 bases from J, leaving 12 bases between. The length of the CDR3 is 16 residues. The DNA of the CDR3 is TGTGCCAGCAGCTTGGCCAGAGGGAACGGCAATCAGCCCCAGCATTTT. Amino acids: CASSLARGNGNQPQHF.

This clonotype occurred once. The J gene is TRBJ2-5, the V gene TRBV30; D perhaps matches TRBD2 (5 bases). CDR1 is GTSNPN and CDR2 is SVGIG in the germline V gene (reference sequence). The CDR3 has 13 amino acids. Trimming left V 0 bases short and J 5 bases short, with 10 bases between. The chain's CDR3 is CAWSVDSVETQYF. The DNA of the CDR3 is TGTGCCTGGAGTGTCGATAGCGTTGAGACCCAGTACTTC. Drawing the rest from reference TRBV30 and TRBJ2-5, the complete variable domain is SQTIHQWPATLVQPVGSPLSLECTVEGTSNPNLYWYRQAAGRGLQLLFYSVGIGQISSEVPQNLSASRPQDRQFILSSKKLLLSDSGFYLCAWSVDSVETQYFGPGTRLLVL.

This clonotype was found many times. V is TRBV9 and J is TRBJ2-5; D may be TRBD1 (6 bases). Looked up from germline, CDR1 is SGDLS and CDR2 is YYNGEE. Trimming pared 0 bases from V and 2 bases from J, leaving 23 bases between. The CDR3 covers 19 residues. The chain's CDR3 is CASSVEPKFRTERQETQYF. In nucleotides, the CDR3 is TGTGCCAGCAGCGTAGAGCCCAAGTTTAGGACAGAGAGACAAGAGACCCAGTACTTC.

This rearrangement joins TRBV20-1 to TRBJ1-2; D unclear. Germline V gene sequence: CDR1 DFQATT, CDR2 SNEGSKA (reference sequence). Trimming took off 2 bases at V and 0 bases at J, with 10 bases between the two ends. The CDR3 contains 14 residues. CDR3 in DNA: TGCAGTGCTAGACCGGGAGAGGCTAACTATGGCTACACCTTC. Residues: CSARPGEANYGYTF.

The V call is TRBV21-1, the J call TRBJ1-2; the DNA was not used to check the table's D call, TRBD1. TRBV21-1 is shown as a pseudogene. This CDR3 has 17 amino acids. This CDR3 is CASSKGGGGADDDGYTF. CDR3 sequence (DNA): TGTGCCAGCAGCAAAGGAGGAGGGGGCGCGGATGACGATGGCTACACCTTC.

The chain links TRBV7-2 to TRBJ2-5; D is unresolved. Deletions cut 3 bases from V and 5 bases from J, with 10 bases between. There are 13 residues in the CDR3. Germline V lookup: CDR1 SGHTA, CDR2 FQGNSA. CDR3 nucleotide sequence: TGTGCCAGCAGCTTGAGGCGGTTGGAGACCCAGTACTTC. Protein: CASSLRRLETQYF.

This clonotype was seen only once. A much larger clone lies a single base off, so this may be a read error. CDR3 residues: CASTARDPGASVAFF. In DNA, the CDR3 is TGTGCCAGCACCGCCCGGGACCCAGGGGCCTCTGTAGCTTTCTTT. The chain links TRBV2 to TRBJ1-1, with D possibly matching TRBD1 (6 bases). This CDR3 region has 15 residues. V lost 7 bases and J 10 bases, leaving 25 bases between the germline ends. Per the germline V gene, CDR1 is SNHLY and CDR2 is FYNNEI.

This clonotype was seen only a few times. V and J are TRBV7-2 and TRBJ2-4, with D possibly matching TRBD1 (6 bases). Trimming pared 1 base from V and 5 bases from J, leaving 9 bases between. This CDR3 region has 14 residues. CDR1 and CDR2 (germline): SGHTA, FQGNSA. CDR3 sequence: CASSLDRAQNIQYF. CDR3 nucleotide sequence: TGTGCCAGCAGCTTAGACAGGGCCCAAAACATTCAGTACTTC.

The genes are TRBV3-1 and TRBJ1-1; no clear D gene. This CDR3 comprises 15 residues. Looked up from germline, CDR1 is LGHDT and CDR2 is YNNKEL (reference sequence). Trimming stripped 0 bases from V and 4 bases from J, with 12 bases between. The CDR3 DNA sequence: TGTGCCAGCAGCCAAGACCCTGGCCAAGGCACTGAAGCTTTCTTT. This gives the protein CASSQDPGQGTEAFF.

This chain connects TRBV4-2 to TRBJ2-5, with D unclear. CDR1 and CDR2 (germline): LGHNA, YNFKEQ. V shed 1 base and J shed 6 bases, with 9 bases lying between them. There are 13 residues in the CDR3. The CDR3 region has the DNA TGTGCCAGCAGCCAAGCGGGCCTGAAGACCCAGTACTTC. As protein: CASSQAGLKTQYF.

The chain employs TRBV5-1 and TRBJ1-2; no firm D call. Trimming left V 5 bases short and J 4 bases short, with 15 bases between. The CDR3 has 14 residues. Germline CDR1 is SGHRS and CDR2 is YFSETQ. The CDR3: CASSTADVAYGYTF. The CDR3 region has the DNA TGCGCCAGCAGTACCGCGGACGTGGCCTATGGCTACACCTTC.